This T cell receptor (beta chain) stems from a study of shared clonotypes between healthy human individuals. For this clone: No antigen is known for it.

Selected positively for CCR7 and CD45RO-negative, naive CD8 cells excluded terminally differentiated effector memory CD45RA+ cells. Recent vaccinations or acute infections were absent in the healthy HIV-negative adult donors. Findings of the study overall: Clonotypes which were not shared had lower generation probabilities than clonotypes that all four donors shared. Memory subsets generally showed smaller estimated richness than naive subsets did.

The assay was immunoSEQ multiplex PCR, and TCRdb's table has in-frame clones only and misses some. The data show around 600,000 clones, roughly 98% seen once. V lost 5 bases, J lost 0 bases, and 17 bases lay in between. The V gene's germline CDR1 is SGHTA and CDR2 FQGNSA. The CDR3 consists of 16 residues. The clonotype originates from a man between 25 and 39 years old in good health. The J gene is TRBJ2-7, the V gene TRBV7-2; D uncertain. Sequenced input: naive CD8+ T cells sorted from blood. CDR3 in amino acids: CASSLNRQVHSYEQYF. CDR3 sequence (DNA): TGTGCCAGCAGCCTAAATCGGCAGGTTCACTCCTACGAGCAGTACTTC. Supplemented by reference TRBV7-2 and TRBJ2-7, the full variable domain reads GAGVSQSPSNKVTEKGKDVELRCDPISGHTALYWYRQSLGQGLEFLIYFQGNSAPDKSGLPSDRFSAERTGGSVSTLTIQRTQQEDSAVYLCASSLNRQVHSYEQYFGPGTRLTVT.